The rows below give T cell receptor beta chains drawn from one sample of a study of T cell changes during pregnancy in multiple sclerosis. Here immunoSEQ multiplex PCR was the method, and the copy in TCRdb shows in-frame clones only, minus some. This table has 100,000 or so clones, about 94% appearing once. The input for sequencing was peripheral blood, taken in the third trimester of pregnancy. The receptors shown here come from a female donor with multiple sclerosis, enrolled in a pregnancy study. Both conserved end residues are part of each CDR3. Each record gives: clone size, D gene, V gene, J gene, CDR3 protein, CDR3 DNA. D genes are given only for firm matches. Where a row states a size, it is once, few, many or the class of an expanded clone; other rows omit it.

abundance: -
d_gene: -
v_gene: TRBV7-9
j_gene: TRBJ2-5
CDR3aa: CASTLARETQYF
CDR3nt: TGTGCCAGCACCCTAGCGCGAGAGACCCAGTACTTC

abundance: once
d_gene: TRBD2
v_gene: TRBV18
j_gene: TRBJ2-7
CDR3aa: CASSPRTSVVYEQYF
CDR3nt: TGTGCCAGCTCACCCCGGACTAGCGTGGTCTACGAGCAGTACTTC

abundance: -
d_gene: TRBD1
v_gene: TRBV6-5
j_gene: TRBJ1-1
CDR3aa: CASSPGTANTEAFF
CDR3nt: TGTGCCAGCAGTCCCGGGACAGCTAACACTGAAGCTTTCTTT

abundance: -
d_gene: -
v_gene: TRBV4-2
j_gene: TRBJ1-2
CDR3aa: CASSPNRHTNYGYTF
CDR3nt: TGTGCCAGCAGTCCGAACAGGCATACTAACTATGGCTACACCTTC

abundance: -
d_gene: -
v_gene: TRBV5-1
j_gene: TRBJ2-7
CDR3aa: CASSLAGSSYEQYF
CDR3nt: TGCGCCAGCAGCTTGGCCGGGAGCTCCTACGAGCAGTACTTC

abundance: once
d_gene: TRBD1
v_gene: TRBV5-4
j_gene: TRBJ1-2
CDR3aa: CASSSYRGPLDGYTF
CDR3nt: TGTGCCAGCAGCTCCTACAGGGGACCCCTGGATGGCTACACCTTC

abundance: -
d_gene: TRBD2
v_gene: TRBV7-2
j_gene: TRBJ2-5
CDR3aa: CASSLDPLAGEVGLETQYF
CDR3nt: TGTGCCAGCAGCTTAGACCCTCTAGCGGGAGAGGTGGGCCTAGAGACCCAGTACTTC

abundance: -
d_gene: -
v_gene: TRBV7-9
j_gene: TRBJ2-3
CDR3aa: CASRTPGWSSLSTDTQYF
CDR3nt: TGTGCCAGCCGAACACCCGGGTGGAGCTCCCTTAGCACAGATACGCAGTATTTT

abundance: -
d_gene: TRBD2
v_gene: TRBV19
j_gene: TRBJ2-3
CDR3aa: CASSIAGGSTDTQYF
CDR3nt: TGTGCCAGTAGTATTGCGGGAGGGAGCACAGATACGCAGTATTTT

abundance: -
d_gene: TRBD2
v_gene: TRBV9
j_gene: TRBJ2-3
CDR3aa: CASSPSGGLAGGPGTDTQYF
CDR3nt: TGTGCCAGCAGCCCCTCAGGAGGACTAGCGGGAGGGCCGGGCACAGATACGCAGTATTTT

abundance: -
d_gene: -
v_gene: TRBV30
j_gene: TRBJ1-4
CDR3aa: CAWSVRRDYNEKLFF
CDR3nt: TGTGCCTGGAGTGTACGACGGGACTATAATGAAAAACTGTTTTTT

abundance: -
d_gene: -
v_gene: TRBV15
j_gene: TRBJ2-2
CDR3aa: CATRKGLDGELFF
CDR3nt: TGTGCCACCAGGAAGGGGTTGGACGGGGAGCTGTTTTTT

abundance: few
d_gene: -
v_gene: TRBV5-1
j_gene: TRBJ2-5
CDR3aa: CASSLEGMETQYF
CDR3nt: TGCGCCAGCAGCTTGGAGGGGATGGAGACCCAGTACTTC

abundance: -
d_gene: -
v_gene: TRBV27
j_gene: TRBJ2-5
CDR3aa: CASSLKGRRETQYF
CDR3nt: TGTGCCAGCAGTTTAAAAGGGAGGAGAGAGACCCAGTACTTC

abundance: -
d_gene: -
v_gene: TRBV4-1
j_gene: TRBJ2-7
CDR3aa: CASSQELHRDYEQYF
CDR3nt: TGCGCCAGCAGCCAAGAGTTACACCGGGACTACGAGCAGTACTTC

abundance: once
d_gene: -
v_gene: TRBV29-1
j_gene: TRBJ2-7
CDR3aa: CSVVQDRYEQYF
CDR3nt: TGCAGCGTTGTCCAGGACAGATACGAGCAGTACTTC

abundance: once
d_gene: -
v_gene: TRBV28
j_gene: TRBJ1-4
CDR3aa: CASSQHATGFEKLFF
CDR3nt: TGTGCCAGCAGCCAGCACGCGACAGGCTTTGAAAAACTGTTTTTT

abundance: -
d_gene: -
v_gene: TRBV15
j_gene: TRBJ2-5
CDR3aa: CATRPQGWETQYF
CDR3nt: TGTGCCACCAGACCCCAGGGATGGGAGACCCAGTACTTC

abundance: -
d_gene: TRBD2
v_gene: TRBV6-1
j_gene: TRBJ2-7
CDR3aa: CASAKGLADSYEQYF
CDR3nt: TGTGCCAGCGCTAAGGGACTAGCGGACTCCTACGAGCAGTACTTC

abundance: few
d_gene: -
v_gene: TRBV30
j_gene: TRBJ1-4
CDR3aa: CAYLDRATNEKLFF
CDR3nt: TGTGCCTATCTCGACAGAGCAACTAATGAAAAACTGTTTTTT

abundance: once
d_gene: TRBD1
v_gene: TRBV19
j_gene: TRBJ1-1
CDR3aa: CASTGQGAVYTEAFF
CDR3nt: TGTGCCAGTACCGGACAGGGGGCCGTATACACTGAAGCTTTCTTT

abundance: -
d_gene: -
v_gene: TRBV7-2
j_gene: TRBJ2-7
CDR3aa: CASSLLGTSRYEQYF
CDR3nt: TGTGCCAGCAGCCTCCTCGGGACTTCTCGCTACGAGCAGTACTTC

abundance: -
d_gene: -
v_gene: TRBV9
j_gene: TRBJ2-7
CDR3aa: CASSAARGAPSYEQYF
CDR3nt: TGTGCCAGCAGCGCCGCCAGGGGGGCCCCCTCCTACGAGCAGTACTTC

abundance: -
d_gene: TRBD2
v_gene: TRBV15
j_gene: TRBJ2-5
CDR3aa: CATQRDLAVSQETQYF
CDR3nt: TGTGCCACTCAGAGGGACCTAGCGGTGTCCCAAGAGACCCAGTACTTC